The 25 T cell receptor beta chains below come from one sample, sequenced in a study of patients and donors after allogeneic stem cell transplantation (TCRdb year 2020). Libraries were prepared through RT-PCR. Sequencing relied on a NextSeq 550. Clones were called with MiXCR by TCRdb after fastp trimmed the public reads at Q25, and only in-frame beta chains were retained. Every distinct CDR3 protein forms one entry, paired with its most common genes and DNA. The sample has 87,000 or so distinct CDR3 sequences on record, approximately 5.2% of them singletons. Of the sample, roughly 2.5% is held by the ten largest clones. Sequencing was done on a sample of blood, either unsorted or a sorted T cell fraction (not recorded which). These receptor sequences come from a human donor who was either an allogeneic HSCT recipient or a stem cell or donor lymphocyte infusion donor (not recorded which). It is not recorded whose cells these are; they may come from a transplant donor.

This clonotype has at least ten counts. The rearrangement joins TRBV24-1 to TRBJ2-3, with no clear D. Germline loops: CDR1 KGHDR, CDR2 SFDVKD. Between the trimmed V and J ends, which lost 5 bases and 2 bases, there was a span of 13 bases. CDR3 length equals 15 residues. In DNA form, the CDR3 reads TGTGCCACCAGTGCCGCGGACGGATACACAGATACGCAGTATTTT. This encodes CATSAADGYTDTQYF.

This clonotype has ten or more counts. This CDR3 is CASGQLEADTQYF. The CDR3 region has the DNA TGTGCCAGTGGCCAACTAGAGGCAGATACGCAGTATTTT. The chain is built from TRBV12-3 or TRBV12-4 and TRBJ2-3, with a tentative D call TRBD2 (5 bases). V was trimmed by 9 bases and J by 4 bases, leaving 14 bases between them. The CDR3 sequence is 13 residues long.

This clonotype was detected ten times or more. The rearrangement joins TRBV12-3 or TRBV12-4 to TRBJ1-4, with a possible D match to TRBD1 (5 bases). The CDR3 loop spans 12 amino acids. The V end lost 6 bases, the J end lost 8 bases, and 10 bases lay between the germline ends. The CDR3 here is CASSQGGEKLFF. The CDR3 DNA follows: TGTGCCAGCAGCCAGGGTGGCGAAAAACTGTTTTTT.

This clonotype was recorded many times. J is TRBJ1-2 and V is TRBV5-1, with D possibly being TRBD1 (5 bases). This CDR3 is 15 amino acids long. In germline, CDR1 is SGHRS, CDR2 YFSETQ. V was cut by 4 bases and J by 4 bases, with 17 bases left in between. CDR3 in amino acids: CASSVRDPSSYGYTF. The CDR3, as DNA: TGCGCCAGCAGCGTCCGGGACCCGAGTTCCTATGGCTACACCTTC.

This clonotype was found many times. The rearrangement joins TRBV19 to TRBJ2-2, with 7 bases identical to TRBD1. The CDR3 extends over 14 amino acids. The germline gives CDR1 LNHDA, CDR2 SQIVND (reference sequence). Germline trimming cut 8 bases from V and 2 bases from J; bases unmatched to any gene: 5. CDR3 DNA sequence: TGTGCCAGTGGGACAGTGCTTAACACCGGGGAGCTGTTTTTT. This sequence encodes CASGTVLNTGELFF.

This clonotype was seen many times. The chain links TRBV12-3 or TRBV12-4 to TRBJ1-6; D is unresolved. This CDR3 is built from 14 residues. Trimming left V 6 bases short and J 7 bases short, with 13 bases between. The CDR3 reads CASRPGRTNSPLHF. CDR3 sequence (DNA): TGTGCCAGCAGACCCGGACGGACCAATTCACCCCTCCACTTT.

This clonotype was seen repeatedly, ten times or more. The chain links TRBV15 to TRBJ2-7, with D unresolved. V was cut by 0 bases and J by 0 bases, with 6 bases left in between. This CDR3 has 14 residues. The germline CDR1 and CDR2 sequences are LNHNV and YYDKDF (reference sequence). CDR3: CATSRDRSSYEQYF. CDR3 DNA: TGTGCCACCAGCAGAGACAGGAGCTCCTACGAGCAGTACTTC. Combining the CDR3 with reference TRBV15 and TRBJ2-7 gives the whole variable domain DAMVIQNPRYQVTQFGKPVTLSCSQTLNHNVMYWYQQKSSQAPKLLFHYYDKDFNNEADTPDNFQSRRPNTSFCFLDIRSPGLGDTAMYLCATSRDRSSYEQYFGPGTRLTVT.

This clonotype has a count of ten or more. CDR3 amino acids: CASSPPTANTEAFF. CDR3 DNA: TGTGCCAGCTCACCACCGACAGCGAACACTGAAGCTTTCTTT. The chain links TRBV18 to TRBJ1-1; TRBD1 might be the D (5 bases). The CDR3 loop spans 14 amino acids. Germline V gene lookup returns CDR1 KGHSH and CDR2 LQKENI. Trimming shortened V by 0 bases and J by 1 base, and 6 bases separated the two germline ends.

This clonotype was seen ten or more times. The chain's CDR3 is CASTLYRDRGTDTQYF. CDR3 DNA sequence: TGTGCCAGCACCCTCTATCGGGACAGGGGTACAGATACGCAGTATTTT. This chain uses TRBV12-3 or TRBV12-4 with TRBJ2-3; 10 bases agree with TRBD1. The J segment lost 3 bases and the V segment lost 7 bases, leaving 10 bases of the junction unmatched. There are 16 residues in the CDR3.

This clonotype showed up many times. The chain employs TRBV28 and TRBJ1-1, with D tentatively TRBD1 (5 bases). This CDR3 has 11 amino acids. Germline V gene lookup returns CDR1 MDHEN and CDR2 SYDVKM. CDR3 loop: CEVRASTEAFF. CDR3 DNA: TGTGAAGTCAGGGCCTCTACTGAAGCTTTCTTT. Complete variable domain (other parts from reference TRBV28 and TRBJ1-1): DVKVTQSSRYLVKRTGEKVFLECVQDMDHENMFWYRQDPGLGLRLIYFSYDVKMKEKGDIPEGYSVSREKKERFSLILESASTNQTSMYLCEVRASTEAFFGQGTRLTVV.

This clonotype was counted many times. The V gene is TRBV4-1, the J gene TRBJ1-2; D remains unclear. The CDR3 contains 13 residues. The V gene lost 0 bases and the J gene lost 6 bases, with 8 bases spanning the gap. Looked up from germline, CDR1 is MGHRA and CDR2 is YSYEKL. Here the CDR3 reads CASSQDIGNGYTF. Written as DNA, the CDR3 is TGCGCCAGCAGCCAAGATATCGGGAATGGCTACACCTTC.

This clonotype has just a few counts. J is TRBJ2-6 and V is TRBV12-3 or TRBV12-4; D possibly corresponds to TRBD1 (6 bases). This CDR3 spans 20 amino acids. Trimming cost V 6 bases and J 2 bases, with 26 bases left between them. CDR3: CASRVRGRGLLQAGANVLTF. The DNA for the CDR3 is TGTGCCAGCAGGGTCCGTGGCAGGGGATTACTTCAGGCTGGGGCCAACGTCCTGACTTTC.

The sample holds many counts of this clonotype. The chain employs TRBV21-1 and TRBJ2-7; TRBD1 reflects the table's D call only, with no check against the DNA. TRBV21-1 is a pseudogene segment. The CDR3 is made up of 14 amino acids. In nucleotides, the CDR3 is TGTGCCAGCAGCAACCACCGGGGGGCCTACGAGCAGTACTTC. Amino acids: CASSNHRGAYEQYF.

This clonotype appeared many times. The genes are TRBV11-1 and TRBJ2-2, with TRBD2 matching over 9 bases. Germline V CDR1 and CDR2: SGHAT, FQDESV (reference sequence). V was pared by 5 bases and J by 3 bases, with 19 bases of the junction left unmatched. The CDR3 spans 20 residues. DNA for the CDR3: TGTGCCAGCAGCGCCCTTAGCGGGAGAAAAGCCGCGGGTTACACCGGGGAGCTGTTTTTT. Translated, it gives CASSALSGRKAAGYTGELFF.

This clonotype came up a few times. V is TRBV10-3 and J is TRBJ2-3, with 8 positions matching TRBD2. CDR1 is ENHRY, CDR2 SYGVKD, per germline. The CDR3 has 16 residues. Trimming took 3 bases from V and 1 from J; bases not matched to a gene: 6. CDR3 bases: TGTGCCATCAGTGACGGCGGGAGGTACGGCACAGATACGCAGTATTTT. Translated: CAISDGGRYGTDTQYF.

V is TRBV7-9 and J is TRBJ2-1; 11 bases fit TRBD2. Germline-derived CDR1 and CDR2 are SEHNR and FQNEAQ (reference sequence). The CDR3 runs 15 residues. V dropped 4 bases and J dropped 7; count of bases not matched to a gene: 6. CDR3: CASSSRLAGSNEQFF. For the CDR3, the DNA is TGTGCCAGCAGCTCCAGACTAGCGGGAAGTAATGAGCAGTTCTTC.

This clonotype has only a few counts. The chain has TRBV11-2 and TRBJ2-2, with 10 bases fitting TRBD2. Per germline, CDR1 SGHAT and CDR2 FQNNGV. The CDR3 is 17 residues long. With 2 bases clipped from V and 6 bases from J, the junction kept 9 bases outside the gene matches. CDR3 sequence (DNA): TGTGCCAGCAGCTTAATTAGTAATAGCGGGGGGCCCGGGGAGCTGTTTTTT. Translation: CASSLISNSGGPGELFF.

Only a few counts were recorded for this clonotype. The chain joins TRBV19 to TRBJ2-2, with 9 bases fitting TRBD1. After removal of 6 bases from V and 9 bases from J, the junction contained 8 bases not matched to a gene. The CDR3 has 14 residues. Germline V gene sequence: CDR1 LNHDA, CDR2 SQIVND (reference sequence). CDR3 nucleotide sequence: TGTGCCAGTAGCAGGGACAGGGTCGGCAGGGAGCTGTTTTTT. Protein: CASSRDRVGRELFF.

This clonotype was counted many times. This chain links TRBV3-1 with TRBJ1-1, with D tentatively TRBD1 (5 bases). The V end was cut by 1 base, the J end by 4 bases, with 13 bases between. The germline V gene has CDR1 LGHDT and CDR2 YNNKEL (reference sequence). The CDR3 consists of 15 residues. The CDR3 loop is CASSQAFRGPTEAFF. CDR3 in DNA: TGTGCCAGCAGCCAAGCGTTTCGGGGCCCCACTGAAGCTTTCTTT.

This clonotype has just a few counts. V is TRBV18 and J is TRBJ2-1, with 14 bases lining up with TRBD2. J gave up 5 bases and V 4 bases, and 10 bases lay outside the gene matches. Germline CDR1 KGHSH, CDR2 LQKENI. CDR3 length: 18 amino acids. CDR3 loop: CASSHPGLAGVRDNEQFF. In nucleotides, the CDR3 is TGTGCCAGCTCACACCCGGGACTAGCGGGAGTAAGGGACAATGAGCAGTTCTTC.

This clonotype occurred many times. The chain has TRBV10-2 and TRBJ2-2, with D unresolved. Germline V gene lookup returns CDR1 WSHSY and CDR2 SAAADI. This CDR3 comprises 14 residues. V was clipped by 5 bases and J by 2 bases, with 9 bases between them. The CDR3 coding sequence is TGCGCCAGCAGTTTAGACACCAACACCGGGGAGCTGTTTTTT. Amino acids: CASSLDTNTGELFF.

This clonotype was counted at least ten times. This sequence joins TRBV5-6 and TRBJ1-6; a possible D gene is TRBD1 (6 bases). The CDR3 contains 15 residues. The germline V and J ends were trimmed by 4 bases and 7 bases, with 15 bases remaining between them. Germline V CDR1 and CDR2: SGHDT, YYEEEE. CDR3 sequence reads: CASSRPDRGNSPLHF. CDR3 DNA: TGTGCCAGCAGCCGACCGGACAGAGGGAATTCACCCCTCCACTTT.

There are many counts of this clonotype. The chain employs TRBV28 and TRBJ1-5, with D maybe TRBD1 (5 bases). This CDR3 spans 15 amino acids. Trimming cost V 1 base and J 5 bases, with 12 bases left between them. Germline loops: CDR1 MDHEN, CDR2 SYDVKM. The CDR3 spells CASSLFNRLDQPQHF. The CDR3 nucleotides read TGTGCCAGCAGTTTATTTAACAGGCTTGATCAGCCCCAGCATTTT.

This clonotype occurred many times. The chain carries TRBV7-3 and TRBJ2-2; tentatively, D is TRBD2 (6 bases). The germline V and J ends were trimmed by 3 bases and 1 base, with 12 bases remaining between them. The germline gives CDR1 SGHTA, CDR2 FQGTGA. The CDR3 has 16 amino acids. The CDR3 DNA reads TGTGCCAGCAGCTTCGTTGTTAGCGGGAACACCGGGGAGCTGTTTTTT. It encodes CASSFVVSGNTGELFF.

This clonotype was seen repeatedly, ten times or more. The chain joins TRBV28 to TRBJ2-5, with D hard to call. The length of the CDR3 is 13 residues. CDR1 and CDR2 (germline): MDHEN, SYDVKM. Trimming stripped 6 bases from V and 5 bases from J, with 13 bases between. The CDR3 protein is CASRYGRSETQYF. In nucleotides, the CDR3 is TGTGCCAGCAGATACGGACGGTCGGAGACCCAGTACTTC.